What follows are 23 T cell receptor beta chains derived from one specimen sequenced in a study of T cells in Graves' hyperthyroidism and ophthalmopathy (dated by TCRdb to about 2019). Library prep was done by multiplex PCR. TCRdb names Illumina HiSeq 2000 as the instrument used. The TCR beta CDR3 regions were amplified from RNA transcripts. For the first round of RT-PCR on the TCR CDR3, the HTBI primer set was used together with the Qiagen OneStep RT-PCR kit. TCRdb reprocessed the public reads (quality trimming at Q25 with fastp, clone calling with MiXCR) and kept in-frame beta chains. CDR3 protein sequences are deduplicated, and each keeps its most common genes and DNA. This sample lists 300,000 to 400,000 distinct CDR3 sequences; roughly 14% were detected once. Roughly 11% of the sample is taken by the ten largest. The material sequenced was blood. All receptors come from a woman in her sixties or seventies with Graves' hyperthyroidism.

This clonotype was detected ten times or more. The chain links TRBV6-1 to TRBJ1-1; D not resolved. The CDR3 covers 15 residues. Germline lookup yields CDR1 MNHNS and CDR2 SASEGT. Trimming left V 2 bases short and J 1 base short, with 11 bases between. The CDR3 sequence is CASSETIGTNTEAFF. In DNA form, the CDR3 reads TGTGCCAGCAGTGAAACTATAGGCACGAACACTGAAGCTTTCTTT.

The chain links TRBV15 to TRBJ1-3, with D maybe TRBD1 (5 bases). Germline V gene sequence: CDR1 LNHNV, CDR2 YYDKDF (reference sequence). This CDR3 is 15 amino acids long. V dropped 4 bases and J dropped 2 bases, with 12 bases sitting between them. The CDR3, as DNA: TGTGCCACCAGCACCCCGGGGGGGGCTGGAAACACCATATATTTT. This codes for CATSTPGGAGNTIYF.

The table lists this clonotype with many counts. The chain combines TRBV20-1 with TRBJ1-1, with a tentative D call TRBD1 (5 bases). The CDR3 is 14 amino acids. The germline V gene has CDR1 DFQATT and CDR2 SNEGSKA (reference sequence). Trimming took off 3 bases at V and 0 bases at J, with 11 bases between the two ends. The CDR3 DNA is TGCAGTGCTAGTCGACAGCCCATGAACACTGAAGCTTTCTTT. Translating it yields CSASRQPMNTEAFF.

The chain has TRBV2 and TRBJ1-2; D is unclear. The germline V and J ends were trimmed by 7 bases and 6 bases, with 27 bases remaining between them. The CDR3 sequence is 17 residues long. CDR1 and CDR2 from the germline V gene are SNHLY and FYNNEI. The CDR3 region is CASKISPDSQPPHGYTF. The CDR3 nucleotides read TGTGCCAGCAAAATTTCCCCAGATAGTCAACCACCTCATGGCTACACCTTC.

This clonotype has ten or more counts. J is TRBJ1-4 and V is TRBV12-5, with D unresolved. Per the germline V gene, CDR1 is LGHNT and CDR2 is FRNRAP. V lost 1 base, J lost 1 base, and 1 base lay in between. CDR3 size: 13 residues. The CDR3 reads CASGLETNEKLFF. The DNA for the CDR3 is TGTGCTAGTGGTTTGGAAACTAATGAAAAACTGTTTTTT.

In regard to this clonotype: Being one base from a much bigger clone, this may be a read error. V gene TRBV20-1 combines with J gene TRBJ2-7, with 7 bases lining up with TRBD2. The CDR3 spans 14 residues. The germline gives CDR1 DFQATT, CDR2 SNEGSKA (reference sequence). CDR3 amino acids: CSAGDPSGNYEQYF. CDR3 DNA sequence: TGCAGTGCTGGAGATCCCAGCGGGAACTACGAGCAGTACTTC.

This clonotype was observed at least ten times. The chain joins TRBV7-9 to TRBJ2-1, with TRBD1 identical over 7 bases. The junction had 3 bases not matched to a gene; V was cut back by 5 bases and J by 5 bases. Germline loops: CDR1 SEHNR, CDR2 FQNEAQ (reference sequence). This CDR3 is built from 13 residues. This CDR3 is CASSQTGNNEQFF. The CDR3 nucleotides read TGTGCCAGCAGCCAGACAGGGAACAATGAGCAGTTCTTC. The full variable domain, rest sourced from reference TRBV7-9 and TRBJ2-1, is DTGVSQNPRHKITKRGQNVTFRCDPISEHNRLYWYRQTLGQGPEFLTYFQNEAQLEKSRLLSDRFSAERPKGSFSTLEIQRTEQGDSAMYLCASSQTGNNEQFFGPGTRLTVL.

This clonotype was observed at least ten times. The chain recombines TRBV3-1 with TRBJ2-7, with a weak D call TRBD2 (6 bases). CDR1 is LGHDT, CDR2 YNNKEL, per germline (reference sequence). The CDR3 is 17 residues long. Trimming removed 8 bases at V and 0 bases at J, with 23 bases between. The CDR3, as DNA: TGTGCCAGCCGCAGGGAGGTAGGGAGCTCCAGCTCCTACGAGCAGTACTTC. Its protein product is CASRREVGSSSSYEQYF.

This clonotype occurred many times. The CDR3 region has the DNA TGTGCCAGCAGCTTAGGACTAGTAGAGACCCAGTACTTC. Translation: CASSLGLVETQYF. J is TRBJ2-5 and V is TRBV7-6, with D tentatively TRBD2 (6 bases). CDR3 length equals 13 residues. V lost 1 base and J 4 bases, leaving 7 bases between the germline ends. Germline assignment: CDR1 SGHVS and CDR2 FNYEAQ.

This clonotype came up many times. The J gene is TRBJ1-2, the V gene TRBV28; TRBD1 matches 10 bases. CDR3 length: 15 amino acids. Germline loops: CDR1 MDHEN, CDR2 SYDVKM. V dropped 6 bases and J dropped 0; count of bases not matched to a gene: 4. CDR3 residues: CASRSGTGANYGYTF. In DNA form, the CDR3 reads TGTGCCAGCAGGTCCGGGACAGGGGCTAACTATGGCTACACCTTC.

This clonotype was seen many times. The chain joins TRBV10-3 to TRBJ1-5, with D hard to call. The V end lost 2 bases, the J end lost 3 bases, and 11 bases lay between the germline ends. Germline values: CDR1 ENHRY, CDR2 SYGVKD. The length of the CDR3 is 15 residues. The CDR3 is CAISEVGSLNQPQHF. DNA for the CDR3: TGTGCCATCAGTGAGGTGGGCAGCCTCAATCAGCCCCAGCATTTT.

This clonotype has ten or more counts. V usage is TRBV7-9 and J usage is TRBJ2-3, with D possibly being TRBD1 (6 bases). V was shortened by 5 bases and J by 2 bases, with 17 bases between the two germline ends. This CDR3 is 16 amino acids long. Germline assignment: CDR1 SEHNR and CDR2 FQNEAQ (reference sequence). The CDR3 sequence: CASSLIRQAPTDTQYF. The CDR3 DNA reads TGTGCCAGCAGCCTAATTCGACAGGCCCCCACAGATACGCAGTATTTT.

This clonotype was recorded at least ten times. This chain links TRBV3-1 with TRBJ2-3; 9 bases map to TRBD2. CDR1 is LGHDT and CDR2 is YNNKEL in the germline V gene (reference sequence). The CDR3 covers 18 residues. Trimming at V came to 0 bases and at J to 5 bases, leaving 12 bases not matched to a gene. The DNA of the CDR3 is TGTGCCAGCAGCCAAGATCCCGGGGGACTAGCCCTGGGAGATACGCAGTATTTT. Its translation is CASSQDPGGLALGDTQYF.

There are many counts of this clonotype. This chain joins TRBV30 and TRBJ1-5; the D is unclear. V lost 0 bases and J 7 bases, leaving 10 bases between the germline ends. This CDR3 is built from 13 residues. The germline CDR1 and CDR2 sequences are GTSNPN and SVGIG (reference sequence). Here the CDR3 reads CAWSVRRGQPQHF. CDR3 coding DNA: TGTGCCTGGAGTGTACGTCGGGGACAGCCCCAGCATTTT. The whole variable domain, remainder taken from reference TRBV30 and TRBJ1-5, is SQTIHQWPATLVQPVGSPLSLECTVEGTSNPNLYWYRQAAGRGLQLLFYSVGIGQISSEVPQNLSASRPQDRQFILSSKKLLLSDSGFYLCAWSVRRGQPQHFGDGTRLSIL.

This clonotype was seen only a few times. The rearrangement uses TRBV25-1 and TRBJ2-5; 7 nucleotides agree with TRBD2. The CDR3 consists of 13 residues. J gave up 1 base and V 7 bases, and 3 bases lay outside the gene matches. Germline assignment: CDR1 MGHDK and CDR2 SYGVNS. CDR3 residues: CASIGTIQETQYF. The CDR3 DNA reads as TGTGCCAGCATTGGGACTATCCAAGAGACCCAGTACTTC.

This clonotype was detected a few times. The CDR3 DNA reads as TGTGCCAGCAGTTTCGGGGGAGGAAGGCGGCACTCCTACGAGCAGTACTTC. Its protein product is CASSFGGGRRHSYEQYF. The chain carries TRBV12-3 or TRBV12-4 and TRBJ2-7; tentatively, D is TRBD2 (6 bases). The CDR3 totals 17 residues. V lost 3 bases and J lost 0, with 18 bases in between.

V gene TRBV5-1 combines with J gene TRBJ2-3; D may be TRBD2 (5 bases). Trimming cost V 1 base and J 4 bases, with 7 bases left between them. CDR3 length: 13 residues. Per germline, CDR1 SGHRS and CDR2 YFSETQ. The CDR3 nucleotides read TGCGCCAGCAGCTTGTTGGAGGCAGATACGCAGTATTTT. This translates into CASSLLEADTQYF.

This clonotype was seen ten or more times. The genes are TRBV2 and TRBJ2-5; 11 nucleotides align to TRBD2. The CDR3 covers 15 residues. Germline CDR1 reads SNHLY; CDR2 reads FYNNEI. Trimming cost V 1 base and J 7 bases; bases outside gene matches: 5. The CDR3 spells CASSEVVGTSGTQYF. The CDR3, as DNA: TGTGCCAGCAGTGAAGTGGTAGGGACTAGCGGGACCCAGTACTTC.

Points on this clonotype: This could be a read error, since a much larger clone is one nucleotide away. Because it lacks the conserved phenylalanine or tryptophan at the end, this CDR3 is likely a read error. The chain has TRBV5-1 and TRBJ2-3, with 11 positions matching TRBD2. The CDR3 spans 15 residues. V lost 6 bases to trimming and J lost 3 bases; unmatched junction nucleotides: 6. Germline V gene data show CDR1 as SGHRS and CDR2 as YFSETQ. For the CDR3, the DNA is TGCGCCAGCAAATCGCTAGCGGGAGGAACAGATACGCAGTATATT. Protein sequence: CASKSLAGGTDTQYI.

In its sample, this clonotype was seen many times. The chain couples TRBV12-3 or TRBV12-4 to TRBJ1-2, with 7 bases matching TRBD1. V lost 4 bases and J lost 10; bases outside the gene matches: 6. There are 12 residues in the CDR3. CDR3 sequence reads: CASSSRTGHYTF. The CDR3 DNA follows: TGTGCCAGCAGTTCCAGGACAGGACACTACACCTTC.

This clonotype was counted many times. J is TRBJ1-1 and V is TRBV27; TRBD1 is a possible D gene (5 bases). CDR1 MNHEY and CDR2 SMNVEV come from the germline V gene (reference sequence). Between the trimmed V and J ends, which lost 6 bases and 4 bases, there was a span of 18 bases. This CDR3 is 15 amino acids long. The CDR3 protein is CASRVDYPRGTEAFF. CDR3 sequence (DNA): TGTGCCAGCAGGGTGGACTACCCAAGGGGCACTGAAGCTTTCTTT.

In its sample, this clonotype was seen many times. V gene TRBV11-2 combines with J gene TRBJ2-2; 11 bases line up with TRBD2. With 5 bases clipped from V and 0 bases from J, the junction kept 8 bases outside the gene matches. Per the germline V gene, CDR1 is SGHAT and CDR2 is FQNNGV. The CDR3 contains 18 residues. This CDR3 reads CASSVGLAGLANTGELFF. CDR3 DNA: TGTGCCAGCAGCGTAGGACTAGCGGGCCTCGCGAACACCGGGGAGCTGTTTTTT.

This chain uses TRBV13 with TRBJ1-3; D gene uncertain. V lost 3 bases and J lost 4, with 4 bases in between. Germline V gives CDR1 PRHDT, CDR2 FYEKMQ (reference sequence). CDR3 length: 12 amino acids. The CDR3 loop reads CASSFLGNTIYF. CDR3 nucleotide sequence: TGTGCCAGCAGCTTCCTCGGAAACACCATATATTTT.